This T cell receptor beta chain derives from a study of T cell responses to AZD1222 COVID-19 vaccine (dated by TCRdb to about 2021). General notes on the study: Because spike-specific TCR depth and breadth did not differ between the two schedules, AZD1222 recipients who got a second dose at roughly 4 weeks were pooled with those who got a second dose at roughly 12 weeks. TCR sequencing was performed for 233 trial participants, of whom around 200 were given two doses of AZD1222 and some 26 were given two doses of MenACWY control vaccine. Trial participants were enrolled by age into 18-55, 56-69 and 70-plus year subgroups, with roughly 160, 29 and 62 TCR-sequenced participants respectively.

This sample's time point label indicates: baseline before first vaccination. Samples from vaccinated people were obtained from the UK trials COV001 and COV002, which included a single-blind randomized controlled phase 2/3 trial of AZD1222 (ChAdOx1 nCoV-19) in healthy adults. For TCRbeta chain sequencing, PBMC samples from trial participants were taken at day 0 and at day 28 after the second dose. The germline V gene encodes CDR1 SGDLS and CDR2 YYNGEE. The CDR3 runs 15 amino acids, cysteine and phenylalanine included. The sequence is cut down to CDR3 DNA, 45 bases in frame from base 1. V and J are truncated by 1 base and 1 base respectively, leaving an intervening sequence of 9 bases. The table lists this clone with a count of one. No antigen is known for it. No quality values exist for individual bases; no much larger clone is one base distant. The CDR3 regions of human TCRbeta chains were analyzed by immunosequencing. As for the authors' bioinformatics: TCRs in the repertoires were matched against a reference library of SARS-CoV-2-specific TCRs that had been generated with the MIRA antigen-specificity platform. Breadth was defined as the fraction of unique TCRs that were SARS-CoV-2-associated. Depth was defined as the fraction of total T cells that were SARS-CoV-2-associated. Using the MIRA data, each spike-specific TCR was assigned both to the spike region to which the TCR was reactive and to a CD4 or CD8 class. Log10-transformed breadth and depth values were compared by one-way ANOVA with Sidak's multiple comparisons tests. This is the immuneACCESS table as TCRdb keeps it, with only in-frame sequences that have V and J called. A part of the clones is gone; compared with another copy, unresolved V genes explain less than half, and the rest is unexplained. The D gene and trimming were derived from the DNA, and the V and J assignments and clone size from that table. For this sample there are under 110,000 clones; approximately 90% appear just once. The ten largest clonotypes hold approximately 1.3% of the sample.

Study-wide findings and limitations: In the small 56-69-year group, the increase in depth fell short of significance, most likely because of low power. Participants were mostly white British and included more females than males, and it was suggested by the authors that clonal diversity may have been underestimated. Epitopes outside the regions mutated in the B.1.351 and B.1.1.7 variants were reportedly recognized by nearly half of the unique spike-specific TCRs. No day 14 peak-response samples were available, so repertoires were characterized only after the peak T cell response. Conclusions about previously exposed vaccinees were limited because only five to seven AZD1222 recipients were SARS-CoV-2 seropositive at baseline. After two AZD1222 doses, both the breadth and the depth of spike-specific TCRs were significantly higher than at day 0 and than in MenACWY recipients. Vaccine-associated CD4 TCRs spanned the whole spike protein, with dominant responses in regions 160-218 and 743-854.

The sequence was collected from an adult in good health. The V and J genes are TRBV9 and TRBJ2-1, with the D assignment possibly TRBD1 or TRBD2, given 5 matching bases for each. This specimen was peripheral blood, taken on day 0 of AZD1222 vaccination. CDR3 region: CASSVTGGSYNEQFF. In nucleotides, the sequence is TGTGCCAGCAGCGTAACTGGGGGATCCTACAATGAGCAGTTCTTC.